What follows are 3 T cell receptor beta chains derived from one specimen sequenced in a study of blood T cell repertoires in COVID-19. Sequenced by immunoSEQ multiplex PCR; TCRdb stores in-frame clones only, minus some. The sample lists approximately 170,000 clones; about 88% were seen once. The material sequenced was peripheral blood. The receptors stem from a woman older than 75 in a cohort sampled during active or convalescent COVID-19.

The rearrangement uses TRBV30 and TRBJ1-1; D remains unclear. Germline V gene sequence: CDR1 GTSNPN, CDR2 SVGIG (reference sequence). With 6 bases removed from V and 4 bases from J, the gap between germline ends came to 15 bases. CDR3 length: 13 amino acids. This CDR3 is CACLTQPGTEAFF. CDR3 in DNA: TGTGCCTGTTTGACCCAGCCGGGCACTGAAGCTTTCTTT.

The chain is built from TRBV11-3 and TRBJ2-7; 7 nucleotides match TRBD1. CDR3 size: 15 residues. The V gene end was trimmed by 1 base and the J gene end by 0 bases; junction bases not matched to a gene: 3. The germline gives CDR1 SGHNT, CDR2 YENEEA. CDR3 sequence: CASSLATGASYEQYF. CDR3 sequence (DNA): TGTGCCAGCAGCTTAGCTACAGGGGCCTCCTACGAGCAGTACTTC.

A single count supports this clone. The V gene is TRBV4-1, the J gene TRBJ2-1; 11 bases map to TRBD2. Germline V CDR1 and CDR2: MGHRA, YSYEKL. The CDR3 loop spans 16 amino acids. V was clipped by 4 bases and J by 4 bases; unmatched bases: 6. CDR3 DNA sequence: TGCGCCAGCAGCCGACCAACTAGCGGGAGTTACAATGAGCAGTTCTTC. The encoded protein is CASSRPTSGSYNEQFF.